This T cell receptor (beta chain) was obtained from a study of cytomegalovirus exposure and HLA in healthy donors. Study outcomes and limitations: Sequencing likely produced, as an artifact, a cluster of highly shared sequence variants. In a later analysis, an Asian-associated ancestry cluster reportedly showed fewer N-insertions than the 666-donor mean.

Use of 60 Vbeta and 13 Jbeta primers characterized the PCR. Using immunoSEQ multiplex PCR, the repertoire was profiled, and TCRdb retains in-frame clones only, with some absent. Of 150,000 to 200,000 clones in the sample, around 83% were seen once. In the case of this clone: What it binds is unknown.

Germline CDR1 reads SGDLS; CDR2 reads YYNGEE. The CDR3 is 16 amino acids. After removal of 0 bases from V and 2 bases from J, the junction contained 8 bases not matched to a gene. The TCR originated in a girl aged 2-10 years in good health and CMV-seropositive. The chain has TRBV9 and TRBJ2-7; 7 bases agree with TRBD1. The specimen sequenced was PBMCs. In DNA form, the CDR3 reads TGTGCCAGCAGCGTAGGATCTGGACAGGACGCCTACGAGCAGTACTTC. It codes for CASSVGSGQDAYEQYF. Supplemented by reference TRBV9 and TRBJ2-7, the full variable domain reads DSGVTQTPKHLITATGQRVTLRCSPRSGDLSVYWYQQSLDQGLQFLIQYYNGEERAKGNILERFSAQQFPDLHSELNLSSLELGDSALYFCASSVGSGQDAYEQYFGPGTRLTVT.